The text below deals with one T cell receptor (beta chain). What it recognizes is unknown. An end of the junction does not agree with germline; a read error may underlie this. The germline V gene has CDR1 LGHNA and CDR2 YSLEER. CDR3 length: 15 residues. 5'RACE template switching added a universal primer site and UMIs to TCR cDNA. TCRdb reprocessed the 5' RACE reads via MiXCR and lists one record per CDR3 protein. The sample contains approximately 260,000 distinct CDR3 sequences, roughly 5.2% of which appear only once. The sample comes from a study of T cells after yellow fever vaccination. Overall study context: In the case of low-cell-number fractions, SMART-Seq v4 Ultra Low Input was used for preparation. Study-wide points: Post-booster repertoires again held most primary-vaccination clones (roughly 96% CD4, approximately 90% CD8). The study noted that FACS-sorted repertoires could contain abundant clonotypes contaminating from the bulk population.

This TCR was recovered from a man aged 18 to 35 who received the YFV17D yellow fever vaccine. The specimen comprised CD4+ T cells sorted from PBMCs, sampled on the day of the yellow fever booster vaccination. The chain is built from TRBV4-3 and TRBJ2-7; 11 bases map to TRBD1. In nucleotides, the CDR3 is TGCGCCAGCAGCCAACTCGGGGACAGGGGGGACAGAATCCACTTC. Amino acids: CASSQLGDRGDRIHF.